The clone carrying this T cell receptor beta chain was detected only once. Generated by immunoSEQ multiplex PCR, the TCRdb table keeps only in-frame clones and is missing some. There are roughly 120,000 clones in the sample; about 95% occur only once, and roughly 4% lies in the top ten. This record belongs to a study of control samples from healthy donors and cancer patients. V was clipped by 3 bases and J by 7 bases; unmatched bases: 9. The CDR3 contains 14 residues. Germline CDR1 is SGHDT and CDR2 is YYEEEE. The clonotype originates from a man aged 25-45 years in good health. The material sequenced was blood. The chain has TRBV5-6 and TRBJ1-2, with 7 nucleotides matching TRBD1. The DNA for the CDR3 is TGTGCCAGCAGCTCAGCACCGGGACAGCCTGGCTACACCTTC. Translating gives CASSSAPGQPGYTF. The entire variable domain, with the rest obtained from reference TRBV5-6 and TRBJ1-2, is as follows: DAGVTQSPTHLIKTRGQQVTLRCSPKSGHDTVSWYQQALGQGPQFIFQYYEEEERQRGNFPDRFSGHQFPNYSSELNVNALLLGDSALYLCASSSAPGQPGYTFGSGTRLTVV.